A selection of T cell receptor beta chains follows, all from one sample in a study of blood T cell repertoires in COVID-19. Some clones are missing from TCRdb's copy, which holds only in-frame ones; the method was immunoSEQ multiplex PCR. The profile shows more than 110,000 clones, over 65% of them singletons. Input material: PBMCs or T cells enriched from blood (not recorded which). All receptors derive from a woman aged 45-60 years who had recovered from COVID-19. CDR3s include the opening cysteine and the closing phenylalanine or tryptophan. The D gene is left open where the match is weak. Some rows mark clone size as missing; the rest say once, few, many or name a class of expanded clone.

TRBJ2-7	-	-	TRBV28	CASSLSIFPRADYEQYF	TGTGCCAGCAGTTTATCCATATTCCCTCGAGCTGACTACGAGCAGTACTTC
TRBJ2-7	TRBD1	many	TRBV28	CASSFPKQWTGGEQYF	TGTGCCAGCAGTTTCCCAAAACAATGGACAGGGGGCGAGCAGTACTTC
TRBJ1-1	-	-	TRBV2	CASSRQLMNTEAFF	TGTGCCAGCAGCCGACAGCTTATGAACACTGAAGCTTTCTTT
TRBJ1-4	TRBD1	once	TRBV5-4	CASSLNRGEEKLFF	TGTGCCAGCAGCTTGAACAGGGGGGAGGAAAAACTGTTTTTT
TRBJ1-5	-	few	TRBV7-8	CASSLPRRTRRGQPQHF	TGTGCCAGCAGCCTCCCAAGGCGGACCCGGAGGGGTCAGCCCCAGCATTTT
TRBJ1-4	TRBD1	-	TRBV28	CASTQGGANEKLFF	TGTGCCAGCACCCAGGGGGGAGCTAATGAAAAACTGTTTTTT
TRBJ1-2	-	-	TRBV7-3	CASSQSPGRVYGYTF	TGTGCCAGCAGCCAAAGCCCAGGGAGGGTCTATGGCTACACCTTC
TRBJ2-1	TRBD1	-	TRBV20-1	CSASGDRSEQFF	TGCAGTGCTAGTGGGGACAGAAGTGAGCAGTTCTTC
TRBJ2-7	TRBD2	-	TRBV19	CASSRYPAGGMYEQYF	TGTGCCAGTAGTAGATACCCGGCGGGGGGGATGTACGAGCAGTACTTC
TRBJ1-5	-	-	TRBV24-1	CATSDDSGSEGQPQHF	TGTGCCACCAGTGATGACAGCGGGTCGGAAGGTCAGCCCCAGCATTTT
TRBJ2-3	TRBD2	-	TRBV3-1/TRBV3-2	CASSQVPTSGADTQYF	TGTGCCAGCAGCCAAGTACCTACTAGCGGGGCAGATACGCAGTATTTT
TRBJ1-1	TRBD1	-	TRBV9	CASSVAGDRGYTEAFF	TGTGCCAGCAGCGTAGCTGGGGACAGGGGGTACACTGAAGCTTTCTTT
TRBJ2-2	TRBD2	once	TRBV6-5	CASSYPGGPTGELFF	TGTGCCAGCAGTTACCCGGGGGGGCCCACCGGGGAGCTGTTTTTT
TRBJ1-1	TRBD1	-	TRBV3-1/TRBV3-2	CASSQVRGTAMNTEAFF	TGTGCCAGCAGCCAAGTTCGTGGGACAGCCATGAACACTGAAGCTTTCTTT
TRBJ2-2	TRBD1	-	TRBV15	CATSGNRGAGELFF	TGTGCCACCAGCGGAAACAGGGGCGCCGGGGAGCTGTTTTTT
TRBJ1-1	-	-	TRBV21-1	CASSSINTGNTEAFF	TGTGCCAGCAGCTCTATCAATACAGGGAACACTGAAGCTTTCTTT
TRBJ2-4	TRBD1	-	TRBV18	CASSKTGTAKNIQYF	TGTGCCAGCTCCAAGACAGGGACGGCCAAAAACATTCAGTACTTC
TRBJ2-1	TRBD2	-	TRBV28	CASSLPLAGEVPFF	TGTGCCAGCAGTTTACCACTAGCGGGGGAGGTGCCGTTCTTC
TRBJ1-4	-	-	TRBV10-2	CASSESPSREKLFF	TGCGCCAGCAGTGAGTCTCCGTCACGGGAAAAACTGTTTTTT
TRBJ1-1	-	-	TRBV28	CASEGGTTLLEAFF	TGTGCTTCAGAGGGAGGTACCACCCTTCTTGAAGCTTTCTTT
TRBJ2-5	-	-	TRBV11-3	CASSLYRGETQYF	TGTGCCAGCAGCCTATATCGGGGGGAGACCCAGTACTTC
TRBJ2-1	TRBD1	-	TRBV7-9	CASSSLPGQSRVDEQFF	TGTGCCAGCAGCTCGCTTCCGGGACAGTCGAGGGTCGATGAGCAGTTCTTC
TRBJ2-3	-	-	TRBV24-1	CATSDPGTRGRDTQYF	TGTGCCACCAGTGATCCCGGGACTAGGGGGCGGGATACGCAGTATTTT
TRBJ1-1	-	-	TRBV4-2	CASSQDIRGNTEAFF	TGTGCCAGCAGCCAGGATATCCGGGGAAACACTGAAGCTTTCTTT
TRBJ1-4	-	-	TRBV21-1	CASSKGAALGEKLFF	TGTGCCAGCAGCAAAGGGGCAGCCCTTGGGGAAAAACTGTTTTTT
TRBJ2-2	TRBD2	-	TRBV7-9	CASFAFSGGNTGELFF	TGTGCCAGCTTTGCATTTAGCGGGGGGAACACCGGGGAGCTGTTTTTT
TRBJ1-4	-	-	TRBV11-3	CASSPGGSDEKLFF	TGTGCCAGCAGCCCGGGCGGGTCTGACGAAAAACTGTTTTTT
TRBJ1-6	-	-	TRBV6-1	CASSEAVGGTSPLHF	TGTGCCAGCAGTGAAGCGGTCGGGGGTACTTCACCCCTCCACTTT
TRBJ1-2	-	-	TRBV4-2	CASSQEKGANYGYTF	TGTGCCAGCAGCCAAGAGAAGGGAGCTAACTATGGCTACACCTTC
TRBJ2-1	TRBD2	-	TRBV11-3	CASSFNSGGELGEQFF	TGTGCCAGCAGCTTCAATAGCGGGGGGGAATTAGGTGAGCAGTTCTTC
TRBJ1-4	-	-	TRBV6-5	CASSYSTGNEKLFF	TGTGCCAGCAGTTACTCGACAGGAAATGAAAAACTGTTTTTT
TRBJ1-5	TRBD1	-	TRBV19	CASSGTVNQPQHF	TGTGCCAGTAGTGGGACAGTTAATCAGCCCCAGCATTTT
TRBJ1-1	TRBD1	once	TRBV3-1/TRBV3-2	CASSDRVGTEAFF	TGTGCCAGCAGCGACAGGGTTGGAACTGAAGCTTTCTTT
TRBJ2-2	-	-	TRBV27	CASNRGLNTGELFF	TGTGCCAGCAATCGAGGGTTGAACACCGGGGAGCTGTTTTTT
TRBJ1-2	-	-	TRBV9	CASSPRDVSGYTF	TGTGCCAGCAGCCCGCGGGACGTATCTGGCTACACCTTC
TRBJ1-1	-	-	TRBV5-1	CASSLPLGGANTEAFF	TGCGCCAGCAGCTTGCCCCTTGGAGGGGCGAACACTGAAGCTTTCTTT
TRBJ1-1	-	-	TRBV28	CASSFRQENLNTEAFF	TGTGCCAGCAGTTTCCGACAGGAAAATTTAAACACTGAAGCTTTCTTT
TRBJ1-5	-	few	TRBV5-6	CASSPGRGGSNQPQHF	TGTGCCAGCAGCCCCGGTAGGGGAGGGAGCAATCAGCCCCAGCATTTT
TRBJ2-5	-	-	TRBV6-1	CASSEQGETQYF	TGTGCCAGCAGTGAACAGGGAGAGACCCAGTACTTC
TRBJ2-2	TRBD2	-	TRBV7-2	CASSLSGVTTGELFF	TGTGCCAGCAGCCTAAGCGGGGTAACCACCGGGGAGCTGTTTTTT
TRBJ1-5	TRBD1	-	TRBV2	CASRQGIGRGNQPQHF	TGTGCCAGCAGACAGGGGATCGGCCGAGGAAATCAGCCCCAGCATTTT
TRBJ2-6	TRBD1	once	TRBV19	CASGDRLTGANVLTF	TGTGCCAGCGGGGACAGACTTACTGGGGCCAACGTCCTGACTTTC
TRBJ2-1	-	-	TRBV5-1	CASSVAGYNEQFF	TGCGCCAGCAGCGTGGCAGGGTACAATGAGCAGTTCTTC
TRBJ2-4	-	-	TRBV27	CATRQGRQNIQYF	TGTGCCACCCGACAAGGCCGACAAAACATTCAGTACTTC
TRBJ1-5	TRBD1	-	TRBV19	CASSIRQGGPNQPQHF	TGTGCCAGTAGTATTCGGCAGGGGGGCCCCAATCAGCCCCAGCATTTT
TRBJ1-6	TRBD1	few	TRBV5-4	CASSSRQGQGSPLHF	TGTGCCAGCAGCTCAAGACAGGGCCAGGGTTCACCCCTCCACTTT